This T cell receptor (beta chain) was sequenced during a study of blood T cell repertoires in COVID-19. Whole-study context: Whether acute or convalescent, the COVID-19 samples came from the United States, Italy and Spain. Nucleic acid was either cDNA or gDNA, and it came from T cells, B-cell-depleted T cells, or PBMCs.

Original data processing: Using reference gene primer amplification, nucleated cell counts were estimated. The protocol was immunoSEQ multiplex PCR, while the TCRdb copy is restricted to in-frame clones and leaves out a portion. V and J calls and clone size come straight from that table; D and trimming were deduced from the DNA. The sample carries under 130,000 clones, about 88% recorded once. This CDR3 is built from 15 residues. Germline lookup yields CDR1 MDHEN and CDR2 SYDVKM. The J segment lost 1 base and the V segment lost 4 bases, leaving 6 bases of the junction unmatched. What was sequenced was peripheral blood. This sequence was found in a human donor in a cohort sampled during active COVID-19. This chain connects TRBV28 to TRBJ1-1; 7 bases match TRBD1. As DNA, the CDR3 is TGTGCCAGCAGTTCCAGACAGGGAAAGAACACTGAAGCTTTCTTT. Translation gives CASSSRQGKNTEAFF. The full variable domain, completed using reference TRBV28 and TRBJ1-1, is DVKVTQSSRYLVKRTGEKVFLECVQDMDHENMFWYRQDPGLGLRLIYFSYDVKMKEKGDIPEGYSVSREKKERFSLILESASTNQTSMYLCASSSRQGKNTEAFFGQGTRLTVV.